The 6 T cell receptor beta chains below come from one sample, sequenced in a study of cytomegalovirus exposure and HLA in healthy donors. TCRdb's table, derived via immunoSEQ multiplex PCR, lists solely in-frame clones and lacks some. The sample includes some 76,000 clones, roughly 94% of them seen just once. Sequenced sample: PBMCs. All receptors come from a woman between 18 and 29 years old in good health and CMV-seronegative.

This clone is a singleton in its sample. This chain uses TRBV15 with TRBJ2-1; D may be TRBD2 (6 bases). V was shortened by 5 bases and J by 4 bases, with 15 bases between the two germline ends. Per germline, CDR1 LNHNV and CDR2 YYDKDF (reference sequence). This CDR3 is 15 amino acids long. CDR3 in amino acids: CATSDWRGPYNEQFF. The DNA for the CDR3 is TGTGCCACCAGCGACTGGCGGGGCCCTTACAATGAGCAGTTCTTC. Full variable domain (rest looked up from reference TRBV15 and TRBJ2-1): DAMVIQNPRYQVTQFGKPVTLSCSQTLNHNVMYWYQQKSSQAPKLLFHYYDKDFNNEADTPDNFQSRRPNTSFCFLDIRSPGLGDTAMYLCATSDWRGPYNEQFFGPGTRLTVL.

The table lists this clone with a few counts. This rearrangement joins TRBV27 to TRBJ2-1; D unclear. The CDR3 has 15 amino acids. Trimming shortened V by 7 bases and J by 0 bases, and 13 bases separated the two germline ends. The germline V gene encodes CDR1 MNHEY and CDR2 SMNVEV (reference sequence). The chain's CDR3 is CASNPGLPSYNEQFF. The CDR3, as DNA: TGTGCCAGCAATCCCGGTCTCCCCTCCTACAATGAGCAGTTCTTC.

The V call is TRBV2, the J call TRBJ2-3; D perhaps matches TRBD2 (5 bases). Germline V gives CDR1 SNHLY, CDR2 FYNNEI. There are 15 residues in the CDR3. The V gene lost 0 bases and the J gene lost 6 bases, with 13 bases spanning the gap. DNA for the CDR3: TGTGCCAGCAGTGAAGCCGGGGTACAATATGATACGCAGTATTTT. Encoded protein: CASSEAGVQYDTQYF.

In this sample, this clone turned up once. The chain links TRBV29-1 to TRBJ1-1; D unclear. Trimming pared 6 bases from V and 7 bases from J, leaving 12 bases between. There are 11 residues in the CDR3. The germline V gene encodes CDR1 SQVTM and CDR2 ANQGSEA. The CDR3 DNA follows: TGCAGCGTGCCCGTGGGCCTTGAAGCTTTCTTT. Its protein product is CSVPVGLEAFF.

The J gene is TRBJ2-7, the V gene TRBV9; 14 bases line up with TRBD2. Germline values: CDR1 SGDLS, CDR2 YYNGEE. V was clipped by 4 bases and J by 3 bases; unmatched bases: 9. The CDR3 loop spans 17 amino acids. This CDR3 reads CASSLGPGTSGSYEQYF. The CDR3 DNA reads as TGTGCCAGCAGCTTAGGGCCCGGGACTAGCGGGAGCTACGAGCAGTACTTC.

The chain recombines TRBV4-1 with TRBJ2-1; 10 bases agree with TRBD2. The CDR3 has 16 amino acids. V shed 0 bases and J 6 bases; nucleotides not matched to a gene: 5. The V gene's germline CDR1 is MGHRA and CDR2 YSYEKL. In DNA, the CDR3 is TGCGCCAGCAGCCAAGAATCTAGCGGGAGTGTCAATGAGCAGTTCTTC. Its protein product is CASSQESSGSVNEQFF.